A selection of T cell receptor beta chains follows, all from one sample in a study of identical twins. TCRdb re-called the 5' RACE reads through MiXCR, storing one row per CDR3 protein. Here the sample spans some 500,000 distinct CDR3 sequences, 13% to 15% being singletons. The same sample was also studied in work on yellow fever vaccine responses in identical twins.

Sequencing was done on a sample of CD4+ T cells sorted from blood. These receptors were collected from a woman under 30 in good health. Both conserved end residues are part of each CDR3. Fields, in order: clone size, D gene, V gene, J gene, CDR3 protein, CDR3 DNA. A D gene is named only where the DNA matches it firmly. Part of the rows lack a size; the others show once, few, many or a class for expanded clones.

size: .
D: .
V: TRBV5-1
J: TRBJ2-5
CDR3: CASSLMGGLLETQYF
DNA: TGCGCCAGCAGCTTGATGGGGGGGCTGCTAGAGACCCAGTACTTC

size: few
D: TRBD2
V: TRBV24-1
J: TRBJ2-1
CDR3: CATSDRTSSPEQFF
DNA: TGTGCCACCAGTGATCGGACTAGCTCTCCTGAGCAGTTCTTC

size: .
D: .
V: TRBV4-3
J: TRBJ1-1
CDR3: CASSQMQGLTLTEAFF
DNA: TGCGCCAGCAGCCAAATGCAGGGGTTAACCCTCACTGAAGCTTTCTTT

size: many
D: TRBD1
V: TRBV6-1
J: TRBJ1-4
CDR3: CASSVSGTADEKLFF
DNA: TGTGCCAGCAGTGTATCCGGGACAGCCGATGAAAAACTGTTTTTT

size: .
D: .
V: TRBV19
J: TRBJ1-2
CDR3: CASSIEQTNYGYTF
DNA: TGTGCCAGTAGTATAGAACAGACTAACTATGGCTACACCTTC

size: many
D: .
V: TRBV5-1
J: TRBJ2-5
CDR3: CASSLGKETQYF
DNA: TGCGCCAGCAGCTTGGGGAAAGAGACCCAGTACTTC

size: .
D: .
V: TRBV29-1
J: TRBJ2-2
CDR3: CSVGPPNANTGELFF
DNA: TGCAGCGTAGGGCCCCCCAACGCGAACACCGGGGAGCTGTTTTTT

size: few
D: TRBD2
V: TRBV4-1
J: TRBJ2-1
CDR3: CASSQVAGGYNEQFF
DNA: TGCGCCAGCAGCCAAGTAGCGGGGGGGTACAATGAGCAGTTCTTC

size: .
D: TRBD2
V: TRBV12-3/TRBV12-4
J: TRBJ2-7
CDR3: CAISPGLAGGLTSYEQYF
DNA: TGTGCCATCAGCCCGGGACTAGCGGGGGGTCTTACTTCCTACGAGCAGTACTTC

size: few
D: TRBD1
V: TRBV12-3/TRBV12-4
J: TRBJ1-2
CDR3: CASRRAQGAGYGYTF
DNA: TGTGCCAGCAGACGCGCCCAGGGGGCCGGATATGGCTACACCTTC

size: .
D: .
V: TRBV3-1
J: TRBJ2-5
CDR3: CASNAPGAYQETQYF
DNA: TGTGCCAGCAACGCCCCTGGAGCGTACCAAGAGACCCAGTACTTC

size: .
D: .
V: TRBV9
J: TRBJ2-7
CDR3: CASSEGGVSYEQYF
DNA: TGTGCCAGCAGCGAGGGGGGAGTTTCCTACGAGCAGTACTTC

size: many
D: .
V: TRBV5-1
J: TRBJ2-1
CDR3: CATSRTGTTYNEQFF
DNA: TGCGCCACCTCGAGAACCGGGACGACATACAATGAGCAGTTCTTC

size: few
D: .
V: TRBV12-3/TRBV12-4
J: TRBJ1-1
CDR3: CASSSRRGPMNTEAFF
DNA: TGTGCCAGCAGTTCCCGCAGGGGCCCTATGAACACTGAAGCTTTCTTT

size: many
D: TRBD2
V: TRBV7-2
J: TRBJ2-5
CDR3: CASSLWRSGREYF
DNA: TGTGCCAGCAGCTTATGGAGAAGCGGGAGAGAGTACTTC

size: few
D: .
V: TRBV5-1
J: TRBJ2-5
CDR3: CASSLVGSGRETQYF
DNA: TGCGCCAGCAGCTTGGTCGGGAGTGGGCGAGAGACCCAGTACTTC

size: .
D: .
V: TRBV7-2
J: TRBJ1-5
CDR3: CASRLRQTEPQHF
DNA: TGTGCCAGCAGGCTGAGACAGACAGAGCCCCAGCATTTT

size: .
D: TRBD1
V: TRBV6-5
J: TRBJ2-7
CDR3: CASSYRRGTGSSYEQYF
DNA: TGTGCCAGCAGTTACCGCCGCGGGACAGGGAGCTCCTACGAGCAGTACTTC

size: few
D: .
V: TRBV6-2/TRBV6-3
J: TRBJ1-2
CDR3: CASTGKVGYTF
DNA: TGTGCCAGCACCGGGAAGGTTGGCTACACCTTC

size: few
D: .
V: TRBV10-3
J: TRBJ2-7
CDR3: CAIRRGGYEQYF
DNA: TGTGCCATCAGGCGTGGAGGATACGAGCAGTACTTC

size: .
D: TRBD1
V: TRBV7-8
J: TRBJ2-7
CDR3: CASGQGDEQYF
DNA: TGTGCCTCGGGGCAGGGGGACGAGCAGTACTTC

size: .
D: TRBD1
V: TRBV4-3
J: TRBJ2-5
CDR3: CASSQVATGGSETQYF
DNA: TGCGCCAGCAGCCAAGTCGCCACAGGGGGTTCGGAGACCCAGTACTTC

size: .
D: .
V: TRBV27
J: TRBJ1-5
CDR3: CASRFLGQPQHF
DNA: TGTGCCAGCAGATTCTTAGGGCAGCCCCAGCATTTT

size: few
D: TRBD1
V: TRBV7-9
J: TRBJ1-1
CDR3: CASSRTGDMNTEAFF
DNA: TGTGCCAGCAGCCGGACAGGAGATATGAACACTGAAGCTTTCTTT

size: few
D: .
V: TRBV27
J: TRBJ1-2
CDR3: CASSLGYGAGGYTF
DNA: TGTGCCAGCAGCTTAGGCTACGGGGCCGGCGGCTACACCTTC

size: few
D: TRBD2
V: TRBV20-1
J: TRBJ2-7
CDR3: CSARGGSGGARGEQYF
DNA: TGCAGTGCTAGAGGAGGTAGCGGGGGGGCGCGCGGCGAGCAGTACTTC

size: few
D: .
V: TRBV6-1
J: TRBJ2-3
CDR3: CASNSIRGAGTDTQYF
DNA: TGTGCCAGCAACTCCATCAGGGGCGCTGGGACAGATACGCAGTATTTT

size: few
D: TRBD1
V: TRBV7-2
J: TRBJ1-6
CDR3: CASSLADRVASPLHF
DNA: TGTGCCAGCAGCTTAGCGGACAGGGTTGCTTCACCCCTCCACTTT

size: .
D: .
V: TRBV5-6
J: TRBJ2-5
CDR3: CASSQYRVSETQYF
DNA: TGTGCCAGCAGTCAGTACAGGGTTTCAGAGACCCAGTACTTC

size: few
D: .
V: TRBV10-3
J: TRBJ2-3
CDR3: CAISSGISTDTQYF
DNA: TGTGCCATCAGCTCCGGGATTAGCACAGATACGCAGTATTTT

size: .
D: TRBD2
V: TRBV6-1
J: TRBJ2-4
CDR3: CASSGPGLAFLLAKNIQYF
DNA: TGTGCCAGCAGTGGACCGGGACTAGCGTTCCTTCTAGCCAAAAACATTCAGTACTTC

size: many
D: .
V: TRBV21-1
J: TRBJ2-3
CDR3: CASSNPFPGADTQYF
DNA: TGTGCCAGCAGCAACCCCTTCCCGGGCGCAGATACGCAGTATTTT

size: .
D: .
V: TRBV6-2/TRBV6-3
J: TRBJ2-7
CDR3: CASRKSGFYEQYF
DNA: TGTGCCAGCAGAAAGTCGGGGTTCTACGAGCAGTACTTC

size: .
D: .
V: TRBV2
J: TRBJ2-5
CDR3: CASSDNSLGQYF
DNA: TGTGCCAGCAGTGACAACAGCTTGGGCCAGTACTTC

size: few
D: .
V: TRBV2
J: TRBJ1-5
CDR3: CASQLESSNQPQHF
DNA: TGTGCCAGCCAATTGGAAAGTAGCAATCAGCCCCAGCATTTT

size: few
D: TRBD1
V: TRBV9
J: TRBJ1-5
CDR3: CASSVRDSNQPQHF
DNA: TGTGCCAGCAGCGTCCGGGACAGTAATCAGCCCCAGCATTTT

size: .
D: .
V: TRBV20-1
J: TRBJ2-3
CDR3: CSAPWSGDTQYF
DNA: TGCAGTGCTCCTTGGTCTGGAGATACGCAGTATTTT

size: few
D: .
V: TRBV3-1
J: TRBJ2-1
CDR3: CASSPENNEQFF
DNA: TGTGCCAGCAGCCCCGAAAACAATGAGCAGTTCTTC

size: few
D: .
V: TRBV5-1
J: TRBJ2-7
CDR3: CASSPNLSGQEQYF
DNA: TGCGCCAGCAGCCCCAACCTTTCGGGCCAAGAGCAGTACTTC

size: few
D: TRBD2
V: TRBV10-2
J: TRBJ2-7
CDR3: CASSLTSGTSYEQYF
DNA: TGCGCCAGCAGCCTAACTAGCGGTACCTCCTACGAGCAGTACTTC

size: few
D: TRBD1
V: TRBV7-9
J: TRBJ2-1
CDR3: CASFTGDKEQFF
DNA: TGTGCCAGCTTTACAGGGGATAAGGAGCAGTTCTTC